This TCR beta chain appears in the sequencing data of a study of T cell repertoires and HLA-DP antigens (dated by TCRdb to 2016 to 2018). Regarding the study in general: The study used an in vitro model of CD4+ T cell alloreactivity against allogeneic HLA-DP presented by transduced HeLa cells. The two alloantigens modelled structurally similar versus dissimilar alloantigens, differing from self at one and approximately eleven peptide-binding groove amino acids, respectively. Of the three donors, two were male and one was female, with ages ranging from the 18-to-29 band to the 60-to-69 band. Average DNA input was roughly 200 ng for sorted CD137+CD4+ samples, compared with approximately 1,300 ng for pre-culture CD4+ samples. Beyond this particular receptor, the publication reports: Clones undetected before culture had an average cumulative frequency of roughly 36% against one allele versus approximately 50% against the other. Limitations included only a few donors, a non-physiological HeLa antigen-presenting system, and the use of total CD4+ responder cells. Naive and memory CD4+ repertoires were not analysed separately. Sorted CD137+ cells showed similar clonality against both alloantigens (approximately 0.37), much higher than the clonality of pre-culture samples (roughly 0.039).

This clone was detected once. Its antigen has not been determined. Per-nucleotide qualities are absent, and no much larger clonotype sits a single base away. In the germline V gene, CDR1 corresponds to LGHNA and CDR2 to YNFKEQ. V is cut by 1 base and J by 6 bases, and the space between the germline ends is 16 bases. The CDR3, from cysteine to phenylalanine, totals 15 residues. The sequence is cut down to CDR3 DNA, 45 bases in frame from base 1. Magnetic bead negative selection was used to isolate untouched CD4+ T cells from Ficoll-separated PBMC, with an average purity of around 98%. Using magnetic beads, untouched CD4+ T cells were isolated from Ficoll-separated PBMC at approximately 98% purity, with only negligible CD8+ contamination. Donors were a few healthy blood donors whose buffy coats supplied peripheral blood mononuclear cells. All three donors were CMV seronegative. The DNeasy Blood & Tissue Kit was used for extraction of genomic DNA. TCRB sequencing was performed on genomic DNA from sorted CD137+CD4+ cells and pre-culture CD4+ baseline samples from each subject.

TCRB CDR3 regions were amplified with the immunoSEQ multiplex PCR using forward primers for 54 TRBV segments and reverse primers for 13 TRBJ segments. For pre-culture CD4+ samples, sequencing was done at deep resolution with a target of around 210,000 T cell genomes. Amplicons were sequenced on an Illumina HiSeq System, producing 87 bp reads covering the CDR3. The original pipeline was this. Reads were corrected for PCR and sequencing errors, and CDR3 regions were defined by alignment to IMGT reference sequences. Synthetic template pools were used to estimate counts of templates and unique rearrangements. Clonality was calculated as 1 minus Pielou's evenness. Richness was estimated with the Daley-Smith estimator. Morisita's index was used to measure repertoire overlap. Clones present in cultured samples but not detected in the pre-culture repertoire of the same donor were defined as low-abundance clones. The clones in this table, taken by TCRdb from immuneACCESS, are in-frame only. Not every clone is retained; where verified, under half of the shortfall comes from an unresolved V gene, and the cause of the rest is unknown. The V and J calls and the clone size are those of that table, but D and trimming were determined from the DNA. The sample table contains around 90,000 clones; only one count was recorded for approximately 86% of them. The ten largest clonotypes hold 1.7% of the sample.

The sequence is built from TRBV4-2 and TRBJ2-7; the D gene is possibly TRBD2, with 7 bases matching. This clonotype was obtained from a man over 45 in good health and CMV-seronegative. The sample consisted of CD4+ T cells from PBMCs. The CDR3 region has the sequence CASSQVRSGGGEQYF. Read as DNA, the sequence is TGTGCCAGCAGCCAAGTTAGGTCGGGGGGCGGCGAGCAGTACTTC.